Sequencing of this TCR beta chain was carried out in a study of T cell clonotyping in hematopoietic cell transplantation. Findings of the study overall: No sorting was done, leaving CD4 and CD8 contributions mixed. Broader posttransplant TCR repertoire diversity was predicted by graft donor and pretransplant recipient Inverse Simpson Index values. At the given depth, recipient repertoires were over 95% de novo clonotypes.

After removal of 0 bases from V and 5 bases from J, the junction contained 3 bases not matched to a gene. The CDR3 runs 15 residues. Germline CDR1 reads SGHDT; CDR2 reads YYEEEE. Assay: immunoSEQ multiplex PCR; the TCRdb copy retains only in-frame clones and omits some. The sample has some 5,900 clones, roughly 78% seen once. Recipients were bled about 28 days pretransplant and at posttransplant days 30, 100, 180. On this clone: Its antigen is currently unknown.

This TCR was sampled from a male patient aged 70-79 years who had an allogeneic stem cell transplant from an unrelated donor, so T cells may come from the graft donor. Some clones in this sample may be carry-over from other donors' samples. The genes are TRBV5-6 and TRBJ2-7; TRBD1 matches 12 bases. The sequencing here drew on peripheral blood mononuclear cells, taken 180 days after allogeneic stem cell transplant. CDR3 sequence reads: CASSLAGTGGDEQYF. The CDR3 bases are TGTGCCAGCAGCTTGGCCGGGACAGGGGGCGACGAGCAGTACTTC. The full variable domain, rest sourced from reference TRBV5-6 and TRBJ2-7, is DAGVTQSPTHLIKTRGQQVTLRCSPKSGHDTVSWYQQALGQGPQFIFQYYEEEERQRGNFPDRFSGHQFPNYSSELNVNALLLGDSALYLCASSLAGTGGDEQYFGPGTRLTVT.